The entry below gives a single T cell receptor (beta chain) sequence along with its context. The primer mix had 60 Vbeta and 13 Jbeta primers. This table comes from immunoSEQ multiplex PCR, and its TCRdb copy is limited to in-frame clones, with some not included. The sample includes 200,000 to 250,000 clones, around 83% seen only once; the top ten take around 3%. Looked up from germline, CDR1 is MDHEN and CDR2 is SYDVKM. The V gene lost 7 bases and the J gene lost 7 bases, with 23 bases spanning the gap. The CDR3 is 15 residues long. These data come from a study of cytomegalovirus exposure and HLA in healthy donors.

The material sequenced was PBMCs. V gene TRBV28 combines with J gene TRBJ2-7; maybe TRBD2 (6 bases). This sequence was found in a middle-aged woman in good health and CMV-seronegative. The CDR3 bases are TGTGCCAGCACCCGCGGGACCTACAGTATAAGTGAGCAGTACTTC. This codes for CASTRGTYSISEQYF.